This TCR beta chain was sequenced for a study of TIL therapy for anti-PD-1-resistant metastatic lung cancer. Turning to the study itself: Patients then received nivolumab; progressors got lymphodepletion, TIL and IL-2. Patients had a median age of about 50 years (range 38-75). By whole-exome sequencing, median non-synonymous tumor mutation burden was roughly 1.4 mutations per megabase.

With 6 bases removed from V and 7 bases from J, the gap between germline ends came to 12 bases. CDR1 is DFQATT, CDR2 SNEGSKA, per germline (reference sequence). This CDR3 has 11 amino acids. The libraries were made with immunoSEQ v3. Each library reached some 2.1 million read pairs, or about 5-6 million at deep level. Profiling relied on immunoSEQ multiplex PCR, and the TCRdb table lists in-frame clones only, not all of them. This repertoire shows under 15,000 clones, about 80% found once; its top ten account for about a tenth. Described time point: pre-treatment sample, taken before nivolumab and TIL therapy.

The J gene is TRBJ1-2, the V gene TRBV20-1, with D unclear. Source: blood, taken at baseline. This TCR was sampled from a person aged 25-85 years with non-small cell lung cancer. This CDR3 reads CSANGPPGYTF. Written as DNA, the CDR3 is TGCAGTGCAAACGGGCCCCCTGGCTACACCTTC.